This record concerns one T cell receptor beta chain sequence. This sample is part of a study of Ad26.COV2.S vaccination and SARS-CoV-2 variants. Some clones are missing from TCRdb's copy, which holds only in-frame ones; the method was immunoSEQ multiplex PCR. This repertoire shows fewer than 600,000 clones, 80% to 90% found once; its top ten account for 1.7%. CDR3 length: 15 residues. With 5 bases clipped from V and 3 bases from J, the junction kept 4 bases outside the gene matches. The germline V gene has CDR1 MNHEY and CDR2 SVGAGI. Regarding treatment: some 20 received Ad26.COV2.S at low or high dose, single or two shots; about 5 received placebo; per-sample allocation not given. Day 63 following the first vaccine or placebo injection was when the samples were taken. Aged 18-55 years, donor was enrolled in Boston at some point between 2019 and 2021.

Sequencing used peripheral blood, obtained in a trial of Ad26.COV2.S vaccine versus placebo. The chain uses TRBV6-5 and TRBJ2-1, with TRBD2 matching 10 bases. This sequence was found in a person aged 18-65 years who received the Ad26.COV2.S COVID-19 vaccine or a placebo. The CDR3 DNA reads as TGTGCCAGCAGTACAGGACTAGCGGACTACAATGAGCAGTTCTTC. It encodes CASSTGLADYNEQFF.